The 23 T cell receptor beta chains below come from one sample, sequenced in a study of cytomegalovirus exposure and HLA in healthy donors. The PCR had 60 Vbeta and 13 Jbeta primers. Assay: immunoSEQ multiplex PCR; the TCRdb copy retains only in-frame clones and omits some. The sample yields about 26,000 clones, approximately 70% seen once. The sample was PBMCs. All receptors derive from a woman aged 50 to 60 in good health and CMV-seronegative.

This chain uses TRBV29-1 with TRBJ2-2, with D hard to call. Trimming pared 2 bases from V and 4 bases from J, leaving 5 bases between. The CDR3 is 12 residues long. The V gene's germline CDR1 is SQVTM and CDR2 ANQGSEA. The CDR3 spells CSVEPSTGELFF. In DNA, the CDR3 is TGCAGCGTTGAACCCAGCACCGGGGAGCTGTTTTTT.

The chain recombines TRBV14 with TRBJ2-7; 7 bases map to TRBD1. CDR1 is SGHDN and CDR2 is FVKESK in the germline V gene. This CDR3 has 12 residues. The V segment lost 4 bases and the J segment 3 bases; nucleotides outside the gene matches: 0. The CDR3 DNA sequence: TGTGCCAGCAGCCGGGACAGCTACGAGCAGTACTTC. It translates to CASSRDSYEQYF. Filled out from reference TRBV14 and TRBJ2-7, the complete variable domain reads EAGVTQFPSHSVIEKGQTVTLRCDPISGHDNLYWYRRVMGKEIKFLLHFVKESKQDESGMPNNRFLAERTGGTYSTLKVQPAELEDSGVYFCASSRDSYEQYFGPGTRLTVT.

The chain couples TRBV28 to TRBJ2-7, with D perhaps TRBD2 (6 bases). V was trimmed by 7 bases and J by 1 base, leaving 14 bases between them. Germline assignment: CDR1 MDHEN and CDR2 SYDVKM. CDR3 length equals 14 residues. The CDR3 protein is CASIPAGPSYEQYF. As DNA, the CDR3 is TGTGCCAGCATCCCAGCGGGCCCGTCCTACGAGCAGTACTTC.

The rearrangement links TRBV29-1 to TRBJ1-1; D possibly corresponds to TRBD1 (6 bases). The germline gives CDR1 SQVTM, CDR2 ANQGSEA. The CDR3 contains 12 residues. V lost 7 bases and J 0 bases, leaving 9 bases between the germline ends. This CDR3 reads CSGGQMNTEAFF. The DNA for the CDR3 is TGCAGCGGCGGACAGATGAACACTGAAGCTTTCTTT. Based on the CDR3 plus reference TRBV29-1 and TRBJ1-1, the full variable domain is SAVISQKPSRDICQRGTSLTIQCQVDSQVTMMFWYRQQPGQSLTLIATANQGSEATYESGFVIDKFPISRPNLTFSTLTVSNMSPEDSSIYLCSGGQMNTEAFFGQGTRLTVV.

This CDR3 reads CASSQRTGEWEQYF. CDR3 DNA sequence: TGTGCCAGCTCACAACGGACAGGGGAGTGGGAGCAGTACTTC. The chain is built from TRBV18 and TRBJ2-7; 9 nucleotides line up with TRBD1. V was clipped by 4 bases and J by 7 bases; unmatched bases: 8. The CDR3 extends over 14 amino acids. Germline V gives CDR1 KGHSH, CDR2 LQKENI.

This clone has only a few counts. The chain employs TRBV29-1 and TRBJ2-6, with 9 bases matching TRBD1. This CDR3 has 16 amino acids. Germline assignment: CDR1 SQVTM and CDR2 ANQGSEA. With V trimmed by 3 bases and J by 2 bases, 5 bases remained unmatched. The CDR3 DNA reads TGCAGCGTTGACGGGACAGGGACCACTGGGGCCAACGTCCTGACTTTC. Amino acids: CSVDGTGTTGANVLTF.

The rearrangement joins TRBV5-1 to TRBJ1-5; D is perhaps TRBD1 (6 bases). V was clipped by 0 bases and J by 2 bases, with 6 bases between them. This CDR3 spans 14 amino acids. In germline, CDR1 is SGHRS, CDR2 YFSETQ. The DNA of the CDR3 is TGCGCCAGCAGCTTGGACAGGGGCAATCAGCCCCAGCATTTT. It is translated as CASSLDRGNQPQHF.

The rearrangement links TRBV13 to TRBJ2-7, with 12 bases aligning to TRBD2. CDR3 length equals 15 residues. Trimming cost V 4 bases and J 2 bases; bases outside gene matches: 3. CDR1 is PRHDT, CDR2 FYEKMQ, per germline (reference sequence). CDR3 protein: CASSSLAGGPYEQYF. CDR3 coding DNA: TGTGCCAGCAGCTCCCTAGCGGGAGGGCCCTACGAGCAGTACTTC.

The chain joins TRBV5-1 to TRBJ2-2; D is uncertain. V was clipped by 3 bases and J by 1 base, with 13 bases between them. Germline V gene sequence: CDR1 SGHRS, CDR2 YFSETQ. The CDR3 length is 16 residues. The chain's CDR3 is CASSWVAPGNTGELFF. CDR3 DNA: TGCGCCAGCAGCTGGGTAGCTCCCGGGAACACCGGGGAGCTGTTTTTT.

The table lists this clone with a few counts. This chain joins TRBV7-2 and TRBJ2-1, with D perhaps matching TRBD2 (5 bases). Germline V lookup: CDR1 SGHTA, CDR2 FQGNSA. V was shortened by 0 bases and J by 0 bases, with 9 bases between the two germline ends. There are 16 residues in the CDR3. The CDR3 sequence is CASSLAFGSSYNEQFF. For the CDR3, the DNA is TGTGCCAGCAGCTTAGCGTTTGGGAGCTCCTACAATGAGCAGTTCTTC. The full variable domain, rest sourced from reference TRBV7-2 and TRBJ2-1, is GAGVSQSPSNKVTEKGKDVELRCDPISGHTALYWYRQSLGQGLEFLIYFQGNSAPDKSGLPSDRFSAERTGGSVSTLTIQRTQQEDSAVYLCASSLAFGSSYNEQFFGPGTRLTVL.

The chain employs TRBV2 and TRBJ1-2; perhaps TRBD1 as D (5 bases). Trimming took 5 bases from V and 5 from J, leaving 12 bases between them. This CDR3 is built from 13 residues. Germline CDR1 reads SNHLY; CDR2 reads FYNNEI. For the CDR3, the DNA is TGTGCCAGCAGTACCACTGGGGGGTATGGCTACACCTTC. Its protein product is CASSTTGGYGYTF.

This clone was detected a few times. In nucleotides, the CDR3 is TGTGCCAGCAGCCCCCGAGCGGGGTGGGGTAATACGCAGTATTTT. Amino acid sequence: CASSPRAGWGNTQYF. The gene calls are TRBV9 and TRBJ2-3, with 7 nucleotides matching TRBD2. The CDR3 has 15 amino acids. J gave up 7 bases and V 4 bases, and 12 bases lay outside the gene matches. CDR1 SGDLS and CDR2 YYNGEE come from the germline V gene. Full variable domain (rest looked up from reference TRBV9 and TRBJ2-3): DSGVTQTPKHLITATGQRVTLRCSPRSGDLSVYWYQQSLDQGLQFLIQYYNGEERAKGNILERFSAQQFPDLHSELNLSSLELGDSALYFCASSPRAGWGNTQYFGPGTRLTVL.

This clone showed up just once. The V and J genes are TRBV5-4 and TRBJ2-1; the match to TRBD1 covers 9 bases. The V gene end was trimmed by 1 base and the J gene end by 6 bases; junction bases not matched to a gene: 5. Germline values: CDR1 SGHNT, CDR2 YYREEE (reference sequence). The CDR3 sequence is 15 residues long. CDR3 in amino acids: CASSLPDRGPNEQFF. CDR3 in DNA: TGTGCCAGCAGCTTGCCGGACAGGGGACCCAATGAGCAGTTCTTC.

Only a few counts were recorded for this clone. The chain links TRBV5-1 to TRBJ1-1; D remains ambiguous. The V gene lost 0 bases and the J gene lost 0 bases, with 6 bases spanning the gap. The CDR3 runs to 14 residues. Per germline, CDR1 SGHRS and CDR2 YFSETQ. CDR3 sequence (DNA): TGCGCCAGCAGCTTGGCCCCGGTGAACACTGAAGCTTTCTTT. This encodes CASSLAPVNTEAFF. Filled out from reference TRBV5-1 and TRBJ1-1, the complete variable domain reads KAGVTQTPRYLIKTRGQQVTLSCSPISGHRSVSWYQQTPGQGLQFLFEYFSETQRNKGNFPGRFSGRQFSNSRSEMNVSTLELGDSALYLCASSLAPVNTEAFFGQGTRLTVV.

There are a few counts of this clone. The CDR3 loop is CASSTRTGNEAFF. The CDR3 nucleotides read TGTGCCAGTAGTACGCGGACAGGGAACGAAGCTTTCTTT. V gene TRBV19 combines with J gene TRBJ1-1; TRBD1 matches 8 bases. V dropped 4 bases and J dropped 8; count of bases not matched to a gene: 6. The CDR3 totals 13 residues. Germline CDR1 is LNHDA and CDR2 is SQIVND (reference sequence).

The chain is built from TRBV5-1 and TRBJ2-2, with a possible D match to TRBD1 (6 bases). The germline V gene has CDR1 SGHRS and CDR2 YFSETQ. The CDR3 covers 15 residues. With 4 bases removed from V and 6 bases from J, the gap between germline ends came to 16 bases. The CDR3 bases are TGCGCCAGCAGCCCACGGACAGTCGAAGCCGGGGAGCTGTTTTTT. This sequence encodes CASSPRTVEAGELFF.

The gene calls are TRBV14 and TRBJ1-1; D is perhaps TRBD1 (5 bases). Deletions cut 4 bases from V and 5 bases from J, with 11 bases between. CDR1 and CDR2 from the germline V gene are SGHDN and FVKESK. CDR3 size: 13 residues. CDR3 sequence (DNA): TGTGCCAGCAGCCGATCAGGGAGGACTGAAGCTTTCTTT. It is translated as CASSRSGRTEAFF.

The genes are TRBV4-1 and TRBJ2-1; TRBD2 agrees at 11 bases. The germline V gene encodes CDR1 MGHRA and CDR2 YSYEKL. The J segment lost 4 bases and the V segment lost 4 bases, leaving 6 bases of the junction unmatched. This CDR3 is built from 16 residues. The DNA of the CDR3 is TGCGCCAGCAGCCCCTCCCTAGCGGGGGGTTACAATGAGCAGTTCTTC. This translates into CASSPSLAGGYNEQFF.

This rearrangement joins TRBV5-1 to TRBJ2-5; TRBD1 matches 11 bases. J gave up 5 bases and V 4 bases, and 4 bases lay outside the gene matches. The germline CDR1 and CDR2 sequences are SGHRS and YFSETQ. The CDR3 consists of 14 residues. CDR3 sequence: CASSKDRGPETQYF. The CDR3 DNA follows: TGCGCCAGCAGCAAGGACAGGGGGCCCGAGACCCAGTACTTC.

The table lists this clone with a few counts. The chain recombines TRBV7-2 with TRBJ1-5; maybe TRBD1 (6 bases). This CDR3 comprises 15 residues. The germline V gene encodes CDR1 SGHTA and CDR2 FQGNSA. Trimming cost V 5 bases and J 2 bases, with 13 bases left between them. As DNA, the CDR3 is TGTGCCAGCAGCCCACAGGGTCTGGGCAATCAGCCCCAGCATTTT. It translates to CASSPQGLGNQPQHF.

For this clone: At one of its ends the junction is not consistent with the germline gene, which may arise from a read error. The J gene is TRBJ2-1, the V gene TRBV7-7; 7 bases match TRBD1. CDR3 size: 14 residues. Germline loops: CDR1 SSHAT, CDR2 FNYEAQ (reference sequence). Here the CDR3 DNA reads TGTGCTAGCAGCTTGCTGGGGACAGACGATGAGCAGTTCTTC. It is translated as CASSLLGTDDEQFF. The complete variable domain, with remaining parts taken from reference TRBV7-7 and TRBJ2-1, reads GAGVSQSPRYKVTKRGQDVTLRCDPISSHATLYWYQQALGQGPEFLTYFNYEAQPDKSGLPSDRFSAERPEGSISTLTIQRTEQRDSAMYRCASSLLGTDDEQFFGPGTRLTVL.

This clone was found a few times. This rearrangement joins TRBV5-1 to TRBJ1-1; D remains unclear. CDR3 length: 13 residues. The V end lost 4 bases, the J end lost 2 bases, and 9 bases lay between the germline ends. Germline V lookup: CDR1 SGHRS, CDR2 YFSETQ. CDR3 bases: TGCGCCAGCAGCGACCAGGTAAACACTGAAGCTTTCTTT. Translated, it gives CASSDQVNTEAFF. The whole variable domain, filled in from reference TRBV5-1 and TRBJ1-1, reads KAGVTQTPRYLIKTRGQQVTLSCSPISGHRSVSWYQQTPGQGLQFLFEYFSETQRNKGNFPGRFSGRQFSNSRSEMNVSTLELGDSALYLCASSDQVNTEAFFGQGTRLTVV.

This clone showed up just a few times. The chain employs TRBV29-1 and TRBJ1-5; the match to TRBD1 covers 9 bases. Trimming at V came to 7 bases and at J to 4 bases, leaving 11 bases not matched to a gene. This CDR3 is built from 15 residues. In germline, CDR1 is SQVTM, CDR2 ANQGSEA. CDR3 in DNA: TGCAGCGGTCACAGGGGGCGCGAGAGAAATCAGCCCCAGCATTTT. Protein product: CSGHRGRERNQPQHF.